The present TCR beta chain was sequenced within a study of T cell responses to AZD1222 COVID-19 vaccine. Study as a whole: Pooled together were second doses at about 4 or about 12 weeks. Study results and limitations: As reported, nearly half of all spike-specific TCRs target variant regions that are unmutated. Donors were mostly white British, more females; clonal diversity possibly underestimated.

CDR3 length: 15 residues. Germline lookup yields CDR1 MGHRA and CDR2 YSYEKL. V lost 2 bases, J lost 5 bases, and 7 bases stayed unmatched. Only in-frame clones appear in the TCRdb table, and some are missing; sequencing was by immunoSEQ multiplex PCR. The sample shows about 87,000 clones, roughly 89% of them seen only once. Turning to this clone: No antigen is known for it.

Here the sequenced sample was peripheral blood, taken on day 0 of AZD1222 vaccination. This clonotype was obtained from an adult in good health. This rearrangement joins TRBV4-1 to TRBJ2-5; 8 nucleotides match TRBD1. The CDR3 is CASSQPDRVGETQYF. As DNA, the CDR3 is TGCGCCAGCAGCCAACCGGACAGGGTCGGGGAGACCCAGTACTTC.